This note documents a single T cell receptor (beta chain) sequence. The data were obtained in a study of blood T cell repertoires in COVID-19. Study context: COVID-19 samples, acute and convalescent, were from the United States, Italy and Spain. PBMCs, B-cell-depleted T cells, or T cells were the source of the cDNA or gDNA that made up the material.

Enrolment of Seattle patients took place during active infection, and they were followed longitudinally. CDR3 size: 16 residues. Germline CDR1 and CDR2: KGHSH and LQKENI. V shed 5 bases and J 2 bases; nucleotides not matched to a gene: 7. Original handling: Reference gene primers were amplified, and this amplification served to estimate nucleated cell counts. This table comes from immunoSEQ multiplex PCR, and its TCRdb copy is limited to in-frame clones, with some not included. The D gene and trimming were derived from the DNA, and the V and J assignments and clone size from that table. The data contain under 250,000 clones, around 86% of them singletons.

This receptor was taken from a woman aged 80 or over with COVID-19, enrolled during active disease. This sequence joins TRBV18 and TRBJ2-2; the match to TRBD1 covers 8 bases. Source material: peripheral blood. The CDR3 region has the DNA TGTGCCAGCTCATCTCAGGGGGCGCGTAACACCGGGGAGCTGTTTTTT. Translated, it gives CASSSQGARNTGELFF.